These 10 T cell receptor beta chains were sequenced from one sample in a study of identifying expanded T cells in peripheral blood. Profiled with immunoSEQ multiplex PCR; TCRdb holds only in-frame clones, not every one. The sample records 130,000 or so clones, about four fifths being singletons. Sequenced: blood. The source is a person aged 18-70 years in good health.

V is TRBV11-2 and J is TRBJ2-1, with D possibly matching TRBD2 (5 bases). The CDR3 is 15 amino acids. Trimming stripped 5 bases from V and 4 bases from J, with 15 bases between. Germline V gives CDR1 SGHAT, CDR2 FQNNGV. CDR3 bases: TGTGCCAGCAGCCTTGACGCCGGGGATTACAATGAGCAGTTCTTC. Translation gives CASSLDAGDYNEQFF.

The gene calls are TRBV9 and TRBJ1-3; TRBD1 is a possible D gene (5 bases). Trimming removed 0 bases from V and 9 bases from J, with 16 bases in between. The CDR3 runs 15 residues. Per the germline V gene, CDR1 is SGDLS and CDR2 is YYNGEE. The CDR3 DNA sequence: TGTGCCAGCAGCGTAGGAGTCCAGGGTATTGGCACCATATATTTT. Encoded protein: CASSVGVQGIGTIYF.

This rearrangement joins TRBV10-2 to TRBJ1-1; TRBD1 matches 8 bases. Germline V gene data show CDR1 as WSHSY and CDR2 as SAAADI. This CDR3 spans 16 amino acids. The V gene end was trimmed by 4 bases and the J gene end by 5 bases; junction bases not matched to a gene: 12. CDR3 in amino acids: CASSGIDRGGKTEAFF. The CDR3 coding sequence is TGCGCCAGCAGTGGTATAGACAGGGGAGGGAAGACTGAAGCTTTCTTT.

The rearrangement joins TRBV9 to TRBJ1-4; TRBD1 might be the D (6 bases). The CDR3 is made up of 17 amino acids. V was cut by 4 bases and J by 2 bases, with 18 bases left in between. Looked up from germline, CDR1 is SGDLS and CDR2 is YYNGEE. CDR3 loop: CASSPEGGVWTNEKLFF. In DNA form, the CDR3 reads TGTGCCAGCAGCCCCGAGGGGGGGGTTTGGACTAATGAAAAACTGTTTTTT.

The chain joins TRBV5-4 to TRBJ2-5, with 11 bases aligning to TRBD2. Trimming at V came to 2 bases and at J to 5 bases, leaving 8 bases not matched to a gene. The CDR3 runs to 16 residues. From germline, CDR1 is SGHNT and CDR2 YYREEE (reference sequence). The CDR3 DNA sequence: TGTGCCAGCAGCTTTAGCGGGGGGGCACAATCGGAGACCCAGTACTTC. Amino acids: CASSFSGGAQSETQYF. The full variable domain, its missing parts supplied by reference TRBV5-4 and TRBJ2-5, is ETGVTQSPTHLIKTRGQQVTLRCSSQSGHNTVSWYQQALGQGPQFIFQYYREEENGRGNFPPRFSGLQFPNYSSELNVNALELDDSALYLCASSFSGGAQSETQYFGPGTRLLVL.

The chain links TRBV18 to TRBJ2-1; TRBD2 matches 8 bases. The ends lost 5 bases at V and 4 bases at J; junction bases unmatched: 10. The CDR3 spans 16 residues. The V gene's germline CDR1 is KGHSH and CDR2 LQKENI. This CDR3 reads CASSSQSGGSYNEQFF. The CDR3 DNA reads TGTGCCAGCTCATCCCAGAGCGGGGGTTCTTACAATGAGCAGTTCTTC.

This clone is a singleton in its sample. V gene TRBV7-6 combines with J gene TRBJ2-3; D is unclear. The CDR3 sequence is 14 residues long. CDR1 and CDR2 (germline): SGHVS, FNYEAQ. The V end was cut by 3 bases, the J end by 4 bases, with 11 bases between. The CDR3 DNA follows: TGTGCCAGCAGCTTTTATCCTGCCCCAGATACGCAGTATTTT. Translating gives CASSFYPAPDTQYF. The whole variable domain, filled in from reference TRBV7-6 and TRBJ2-3, reads GAGVSQSPRYKVTKRGQDVALRCDPISGHVSLYWYRQALGQGPEFLTYFNYEAQQDKSGLPNDRFSAERPEGSISTLTIQRTEQRDSAMYRCASSFYPAPDTQYFGPGTRLTVL.

This chain uses TRBV29-1 with TRBJ1-2; TRBD1 matches 8 bases. With 3 bases clipped from V and 3 bases from J, the junction kept 0 bases outside the gene matches. The CDR3 is 12 residues long. In germline, CDR1 is SQVTM, CDR2 ANQGSEA. This CDR3 is CSVEGQDYGYTF. The CDR3 DNA reads as TGCAGCGTTGAGGGACAGGACTATGGCTACACCTTC.

The V gene is TRBV7-2, the J gene TRBJ1-1, with 8 bases fitting TRBD1. V lost 5 bases to trimming and J lost 7 bases; unmatched junction nucleotides: 6. The CDR3 is 13 amino acids. CDR1 SGHTA and CDR2 FQGNSA come from the germline V gene. CDR3 sequence (DNA): TGTGCCAGCAGCGGGACAGGCCGTAATGAAGCTTTCTTT. This sequence encodes CASSGTGRNEAFF.

This rearrangement joins TRBV30 to TRBJ1-2; D remains ambiguous. This CDR3 comprises 12 residues. In germline, CDR1 is GTSNPN, CDR2 SVGIG (reference sequence). V was clipped by 5 bases and J by 4 bases, with 11 bases between them. The CDR3, as DNA: TGTGCCTGGGGAGAAGAAACCTATGGCTACACCTTC. This encodes CAWGEETYGYTF.